This TCR beta chain originates from a study of blood T cell repertoires in COVID-19 (dated by TCRdb to 2018 to 2020). In the study overall: The collaborator samples originated in the United States, Italy and Spain and spanned the acute and convalescent phases of COVID-19. Where HLA class I and class II types were available, the types were taken from metadata supplied by the sample provider, not from assay-based typing. The samples were drawn from the first 160 participants of the ongoing ImmuneRACE study and from about 1,200 subjects provided by 6 global collaborators. The prospective study material was composed of cDNA or gDNA derived from T cells, B-cell-depleted T cells, or PBMCs. The repertoires were made available in a free public database intended to serve as a resource for research on the immune response to SARS-CoV-2. Deeply sampled blood TCRbeta repertoires from subjects exposed to, actively infected with, or recovered from COVID-19 were included in the dataset. The sample metadata nearly always contained a de-identified subject ID, COVID-19 status, age in years and sex.

The research as a whole found: Clinical and demographic metadata were provided uncurated, with the amount varying by source and participant.

One collaborating source in Seattle enrolled patients during active infection and followed them longitudinally through the course of disease. Each collaborating institution followed its own protocols to collect whole blood in K2EDTA tubes. Collaborator samples were shipped for TCRbeta analysis as frozen whole blood, isolated PBMCs, or DNA extracted from either sample type. The immunoSEQ Assay, a bias-controlled multiplex PCR, was used to amplify TCRbeta CDR3 regions from genomic DNA. Concerning the study's data processing: The number of nucleated cells in each sample was estimated from the amplification of reference gene primers within the assay. To quantify the absolute abundance of each unique TCRbeta CDR3 rearrangement, sequence reads were collapsed and filtered. For each sample, productive Simpson clonality was calculated as the square root of Simpson's diversity index over productive rearrangements. In its TCRdb copy, this immuneACCESS table keeps in-frame sequences only and misses some clones. Where compared with another copy, unresolved V genes explain less than half of these, and the others have no known cause. Clonal size and the V and J genes are those of that table, whereas D and trimming came from the DNA. This sample has about 74,000 clones in its table, and approximately 93% of those were observed once. The biggest ten clones account for 2.6% of the sample.

Regarding this clone: There is no known antigen for this receptor. No clone much larger than this one lies a single base away; base qualities are absent.

CDR1 and CDR2 are drawn from the germline V gene: MRHNA, SNTAGT. V is pruned by 5 bases and J by 3 bases, leaving 2 bases of the junction without a gene match. The CDR3 spans 13 residues, from the cysteine through the phenylalanine. Only the CDR3 portion is preserved as DNA: 39 bases, with reading frame beginning at the first base. Source material: peripheral blood. This clonotype originated in a man between 50 and 59 years old with COVID-19, enrolled during active disease. The chain was built from TRBV6-4 and TRBJ1-1; 8 junctional bases match TRBD1. The DNA sequence reads TGTGCCAGCAGTTCGGACAGGGACACTGAAGCTTTCTTT. The encoded protein is CASSSDRDTEAFF.